The 5 T cell receptor beta chains below were found in one sample sequenced in a study of CD8+CD57+ T cells in acquired aplastic anemia. All patients picked for sequencing had shown, by flow cytometry, an expansion of CD8+CD57+ cells. Genomic DNA templated the TCR beta VDJ and CDR3 profiling. One entry per CDR3 protein results from TCRdb running MiXCR on the reads. The sample yields around 250,000 distinct CDR3 sequences, 82% seen once. The sequencing input was sorted CD4+, CD8+, or CD8+CD57+ T cells (not recorded which) from PBMCs. The origin of the receptors is a human donor with aplastic anemia.

This chain uses TRBV5-6 with TRBJ2-3; D tentatively reads TRBD1 or TRBD2 (5 bases each). The germline V gene encodes CDR1 SGHDT and CDR2 YYEEEE. V was cut by 0 bases and J by 0 bases, with 11 bases left in between. The length of the CDR3 is 16 residues. The CDR3 region is CASSLERDGSTDTQYF. The CDR3 region has the DNA TGTGCCAGCAGCTTGGAGAGGGACGGGAGCACAGATACGCAGTATTTT.

Note on this clonotype: Its ends do not fully match the called genes, so a read error is possible. The chain carries TRBV10-2 and TRBJ2-3, with TRBD2 matching over 8 bases. The CDR3 runs to 13 residues. Germline V gene lookup returns CDR1 WSHSY and CDR2 SAAADI. CDR3 loop: CASSLAGSHTQYF. CDR3 DNA: TGTGCCAGCAGTTTAGCGGGGTCTCATACGCAGTATTTT.

This clonotype was seen a few times. The J gene is TRBJ2-7, the V gene TRBV5-6; 7 bases agree with TRBD2. Trimming removed 0 bases from V and 4 bases from J; junction bases left unmatched: 1. Germline V CDR1 and CDR2: SGHDT, YYEEEE. The CDR3 spans 13 residues. The CDR3 DNA is TGTGCCAGCAGCTTGGGGGAGGGTTACGAGCAGTACGTC. Translating gives CASSLGEGYEQYV.

V gene TRBV7-9 combines with J gene TRBJ2-5, with 7 bases that match TRBD2. The CDR3 has 14 residues. Germline V gene sequence: CDR1 SEHNR, CDR2 FQNEAQ (reference sequence). V was pared by 10 bases and J by 13 bases, with 21 bases of the junction left unmatched. The CDR3 sequence is CANAPAGYHEKLYF. CDR3 nucleotide sequence: TGTGCCAACGCGCCAGCGGGGTACCACGAGAAACTGTACTTC.

This sequence joins TRBV19 and TRBJ1-2, with 7 bases aligning to TRBD1. V trimming: 5 bases; J trimming: 12 bases; junction bases outside the gene matches: 18. The germline V gene has CDR1 LNHDA and CDR2 SQIVND (reference sequence). CDR3 length equals 15 residues. This CDR3 is CASSLAGGADNEHTF. CDR3 bases: TGTGCCAGTAGTTTGGCAGGGGGAGCCGACAATGAGCACACCTTC.